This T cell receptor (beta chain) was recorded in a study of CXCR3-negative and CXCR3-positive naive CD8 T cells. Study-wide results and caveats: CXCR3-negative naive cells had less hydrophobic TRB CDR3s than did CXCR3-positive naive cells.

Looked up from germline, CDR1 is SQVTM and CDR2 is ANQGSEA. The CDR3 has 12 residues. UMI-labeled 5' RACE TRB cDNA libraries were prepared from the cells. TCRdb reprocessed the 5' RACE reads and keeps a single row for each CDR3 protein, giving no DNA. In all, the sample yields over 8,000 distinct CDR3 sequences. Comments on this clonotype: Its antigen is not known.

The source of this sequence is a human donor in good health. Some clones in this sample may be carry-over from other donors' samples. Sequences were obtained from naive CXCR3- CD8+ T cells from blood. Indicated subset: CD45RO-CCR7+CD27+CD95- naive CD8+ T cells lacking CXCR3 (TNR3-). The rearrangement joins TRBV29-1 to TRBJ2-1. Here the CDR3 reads CSVSQEFNEQFF.